The 5 T cell receptor beta chains listed next were all sequenced from one sample in a study of shared clonotypes between healthy human individuals. Sequencing used immunoSEQ multiplex PCR; TCRdb keeps in-frame clones, though not all of them. The table shows under 2.5 million clones, with around 92% occurring only once. Sequenced: naive CD4+ T cells from PBMCs. The subset: CD45RA+ positively selected. Receptors were obtained from a man younger than 35 in good health. Some clones in this sample may be carry-over from other donors' samples.

Of note for this clone: Additional DNA sequences in this sample encode the identical CDR3. The chain carries TRBV18 and TRBJ1-1; D gene unclear. V was trimmed by 1 base and J by 2 bases, leaving 8 bases between them. Germline assignment: CDR1 KGHSH and CDR2 LQKENI. The CDR3 runs to 14 residues. The CDR3: CASSPRTANTEAFF. CDR3 in DNA: TGTGCCAGCTCACCACGGACGGCAAACACTGAAGCTTTCTTT.

The rearrangement uses TRBV29-1 and TRBJ2-1; TRBD2 might be the D (5 bases). CDR1 is SQVTM, CDR2 ANQGSEA, per germline. The CDR3 sequence is 12 residues long. Trimming left V 6 bases short and J 9 bases short, with 15 bases between. CDR3 DNA sequence: TGCAGCGTCCCTCGGGGTTGGGGTGAGCAGTTCTTC. Amino acid sequence: CSVPRGWGEQFF.

The chain recombines TRBV7-2 with TRBJ1-2, with D unclear. The V and J ends lost 2 bases and 4 bases respectively, with 14 bases between them. This CDR3 contains 15 residues. CDR1 is SGHTA and CDR2 is FQGNSA in the germline V gene. The CDR3 loop is CASSLYPGGFYGYTF. CDR3 DNA: TGTGCCAGCAGCTTATACCCCGGCGGCTTCTATGGCTACACCTTC.

In its sample, this clone was seen once. The rearrangement uses TRBV19 and TRBJ2-7; perhaps TRBD1 as D (6 bases). The V end was cut by 6 bases, the J end by 6 bases, with 15 bases between. The CDR3 sequence is 13 residues long. Germline CDR1 and CDR2: LNHDA and SQIVND (reference sequence). CDR3 nucleotides: TGTGCCAGTAGCCCGGGACACCTTTCCGAGCAGTACTTC. As protein: CASSPGHLSEQYF.

This clone was observed a single time. The J gene is TRBJ2-7, the V gene TRBV2; 10 positions agree with TRBD1. CDR1 is SNHLY, CDR2 FYNNEI, per germline. The CDR3 extends over 17 amino acids. V lost 3 bases to trimming and J lost 2 bases; unmatched junction nucleotides: 10. The CDR3, as DNA: TGTGCCAGCAGTGAGCCCCTCGGGACAGGGGATCCCTACGAGCAGTACTTC. It yields the protein CASSEPLGTGDPYEQYF.